This T cell receptor (beta chain) stems from a study of blood T cells in healthy people across ages. A minimum of 6 micrograms of total RNA was extracted per sample. Points from the study as a whole: Since the PBMCs were unsorted, naive and antigen-experienced cells could not be conclusively compared.

As to this clonotype: Its target is not known.

Trimming left V 3 bases short and J 2 bases short, with 20 bases between. Germline CDR1 DFQATT, CDR2 SNEGSKA (reference sequence). The CDR3 is 17 amino acids. A second PCR of 7 to 11 cycles used a sample-barcoded 5' primer and a J-beta primer mix. One entry per CDR3 protein results from TCRdb running MiXCR on the 5' RACE reads. Among fewer than 750,000 distinct CDR3 sequences, 40% to 55% were seen once, and the ten largest hold 20% to 25%. The clonotype originates from an elderly man in good health. Sequenced: blood. The J gene is TRBJ2-1, the V gene TRBV20-1; D assignment may be TRBD1 or TRBD2 (5 bases each). The DNA for the CDR3 is TGCAGTGCTAGGGGGCCTAAGGGGAGTGTGGCCTACAATGAGCAGTTCTTC. Its translation is CSARGPKGSVAYNEQFF.